Listed below are T cell receptor beta chains from one sample, sequenced in a study of T cell responses to AZD1222 COVID-19 vaccine. Only in-frame clones appear in the TCRdb table, and some are missing; sequencing was by immunoSEQ multiplex PCR. The sample contains more than 65,000 clones, 80% to 90% of which appear only once. The sample in question was peripheral blood, obtained on day 0 of AZD1222 vaccination. These receptors originate from an adult in good health. The conserved cysteine and the conserved F or W are not part of the CDR3 here.

v_call cdr3_aa
TRBV29-1 SARSGEGGQPQH
TRBV6-5 ASSRGQENSPLH
TRBV6-5 AGRTDHNSPLH
TRBV24-1 ATSDLAGGPSGANVLT
TRBV5-1 ASSVRTGVNYGYT
TRBV6-1 ASSEPPQGYNYGYT
TRBV10-3 AIIRTGDTEAF
TRBV7-9 ASSLGQGGYT
TRBV5-8 ASAGNTIY
TRBV10-3 AISPQGGTGYT
TRBV14 ASSPGGGLRLRLTDTQY
TRBV7-2 ASSKKAGLGTEQF
TRBV10-3 AINDASSSYNEQF
TRBV10-3 AISESTTVGEKLF
TRBV18 ASSPQQDEQY
TRBV12-3/TRBV12-4 ASTNSVNTEAF
TRBV2 ASSERGSANEKLF
TRBV6-5 ASIPGVGQPQH
TRBV11-2 ASNQDRNTEAF
TRBV6-6 ASSPSEGMTYYNEQF
TRBV28 ASSSPPQGATEAF
TRBV10-3 AISGPSSLNYGYT
TRBV5-1 ASKTDSEQF
TRBV6-5 ASSNSRAYGYT
TRBV27 ASGTLTSYEQY
TRBV7-2 ASSPQRGDEQY
TRBV7-9 ASSGQEPMNTEAF
TRBV10-3 AISESGSLSSGNTIY